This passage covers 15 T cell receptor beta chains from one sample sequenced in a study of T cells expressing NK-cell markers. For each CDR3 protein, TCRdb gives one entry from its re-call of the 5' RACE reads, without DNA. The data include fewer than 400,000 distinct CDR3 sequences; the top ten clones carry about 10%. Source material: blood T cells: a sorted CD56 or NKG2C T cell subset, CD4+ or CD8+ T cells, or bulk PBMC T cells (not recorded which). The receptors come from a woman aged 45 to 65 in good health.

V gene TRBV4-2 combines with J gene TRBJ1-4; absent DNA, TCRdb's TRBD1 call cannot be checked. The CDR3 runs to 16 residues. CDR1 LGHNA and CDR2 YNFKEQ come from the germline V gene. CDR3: CASSQETTVRNEKLFF.

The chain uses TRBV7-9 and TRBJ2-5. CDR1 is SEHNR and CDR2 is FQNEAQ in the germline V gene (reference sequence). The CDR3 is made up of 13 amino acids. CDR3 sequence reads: CASSLRAQETQYF.

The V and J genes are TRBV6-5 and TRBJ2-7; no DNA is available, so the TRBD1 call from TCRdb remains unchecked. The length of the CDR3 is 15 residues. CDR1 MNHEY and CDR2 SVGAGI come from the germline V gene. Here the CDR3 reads CASSYEGTGDYEQYF.

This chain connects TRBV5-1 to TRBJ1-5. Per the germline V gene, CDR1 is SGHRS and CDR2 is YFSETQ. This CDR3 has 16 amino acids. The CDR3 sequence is CASSLDSDMGNQPQHF. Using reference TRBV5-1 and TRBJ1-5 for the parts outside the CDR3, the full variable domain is KAGVTQTPRYLIKTRGQQVTLSCSPISGHRSVSWYQQTPGQGLQFLFEYFSETQRNKGNFPGRFSGRQFSNSRSEMNVSTLELGDSALYLCASSLDSDMGNQPQHFGDGTRLSIL.

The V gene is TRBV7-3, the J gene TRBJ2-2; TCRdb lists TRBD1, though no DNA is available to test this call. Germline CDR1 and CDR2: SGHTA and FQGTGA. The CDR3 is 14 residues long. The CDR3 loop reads CASSEGHNTGELFF.

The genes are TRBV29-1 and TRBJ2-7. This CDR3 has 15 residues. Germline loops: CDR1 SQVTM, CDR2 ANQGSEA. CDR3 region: CSVEGNRNSYYEQYF.

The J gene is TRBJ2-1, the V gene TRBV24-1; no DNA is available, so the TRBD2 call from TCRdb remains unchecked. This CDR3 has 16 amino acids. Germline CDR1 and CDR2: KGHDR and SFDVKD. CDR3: CATSDTPGTSVNEQFF.

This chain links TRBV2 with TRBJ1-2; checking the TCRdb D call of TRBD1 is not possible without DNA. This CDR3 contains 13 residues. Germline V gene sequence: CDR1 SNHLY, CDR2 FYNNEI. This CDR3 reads CASSETENYGYTF.

The CDR3 region is CASTLSRSTDTQYF. The chain carries TRBV12-3 or TRBV12-4 and TRBJ2-3. This CDR3 is 14 amino acids long.

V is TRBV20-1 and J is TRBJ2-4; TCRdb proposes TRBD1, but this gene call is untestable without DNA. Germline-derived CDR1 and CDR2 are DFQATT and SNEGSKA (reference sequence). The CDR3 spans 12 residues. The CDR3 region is CSARTGGVNQYF.

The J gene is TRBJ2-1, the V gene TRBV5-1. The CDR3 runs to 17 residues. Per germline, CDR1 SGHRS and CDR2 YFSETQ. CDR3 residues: CASSPGLSPSSYNEQFF.

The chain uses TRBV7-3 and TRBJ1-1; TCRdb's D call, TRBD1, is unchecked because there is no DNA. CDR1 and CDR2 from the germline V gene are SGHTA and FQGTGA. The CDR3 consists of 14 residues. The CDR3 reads CASSPPDLNTEAFF.

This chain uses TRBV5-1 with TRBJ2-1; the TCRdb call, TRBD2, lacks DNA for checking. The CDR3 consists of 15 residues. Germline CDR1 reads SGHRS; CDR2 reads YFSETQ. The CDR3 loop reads CASSRTSGTNNEQFF.

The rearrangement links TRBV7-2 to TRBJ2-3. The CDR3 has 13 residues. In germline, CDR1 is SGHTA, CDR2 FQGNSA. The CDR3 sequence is CASSPQVPDTQYF.

The CDR3 reads CSATGTGGVTGELFF. The rearrangement joins TRBV20-1 to TRBJ2-2; TCRdb gives TRBD1 as the D gene, but with no DNA this cannot be confirmed. The germline V gene encodes CDR1 DFQATT and CDR2 SNEGSKA (reference sequence). This CDR3 has 15 amino acids.